The sequence of this T cell receptor (beta chain) was determined in a study of radiation and T cells in renal cell carcinoma. V lost 5 bases and J 8 bases, leaving 12 bases between the germline ends. CDR3 length equals 13 residues. Per the germline V gene, CDR1 is SGHVS and CDR2 is FQNEAQ. The time point was: blood 4 weeks post-SBRT, at nephrectomy. Treatment denoted: 15 Gy SBRT to primary tumor, nephrectomy 4 weeks later. The assay was immunoSEQ multiplex PCR, and TCRdb's table has in-frame clones only and misses some. The profile shows fewer than 200,000 clones, about 88% of them singletons. The table lists this clone with a count of one.

The chain joins TRBV7-8 to TRBJ2-2; a weak D match, TRBD1 (6 bases). Source: blood, taken from a patient whose treatment included radiotherapy and nephrectomy. This receptor was taken from a woman aged 50 to 60 with renal cell carcinoma. The CDR3 sequence: CASSPIDRGELFF. The CDR3 bases are TGTGCCAGCAGCCCTATTGACAGGGGGGAGCTGTTTTTT.